This T cell receptor (beta chain) was recorded in a study of T cell repertoires in cytomegalovirus infection (dated by TCRdb to about 2019). Regarding the study in general: Because public TCR beta signatures pointed to carriage of CMV infection together with the matching HLA type, the HLA type of each donor mattered for the analysis.

This clonotype was picked up a small number of times. The clone's antigen remains unknown. Base qualities are missing; no much larger clone stands one base away. This sample was sequenced with an Illumina HiSeq 1500. TCRdb handled the public reads itself, with Q25 trimming in fastp and clone calling in MiXCR, and kept productive beta chains. One record per CDR3 amino acid sequence lists the most common genes and DNA. In this sample the table shows approximately 180,000 distinct CDR3 sequences, 15% to 20% of which occur a single time. The ten most abundant clones make up about 3% of the sample. Clipping removes 0 bases from V and 7 bases from J, with 8 as the unmatched junction base count. The germline V gene supplies CDR1 SGHAT and CDR2 FQNNGV. The CDR3 numbers 15 residues from cysteine through phenylalanine. Just CDR3 DNA is preserved here, 45 bases in frame from base 1. Paper-wide results and their limitations: Carriers of CMV infection plus the relevant HLA type were discriminated by the cumulative frequency of public TCR beta family members in the study cohort and in an independent approximately 360-donor cohort. The ex vivo response was dominated by HLA-C-restricted CMV-specific TCR beta clonotypes, which also provided the single most frequent clonotype in two of eight donors.

The sequenced material came from PBMCs. The source is a human donor in good health (CMV status not recorded). Some clones in this sample may be carry-over from other donors' samples. Recombination connected TRBV11-2 to TRBJ1-2, and TRBD1 aligns with 7 junction nucleotides. The DNA is as follows: TGTGCCAGCAGCTTAGAAGGACAGGCCTCCTCTGGCTACACCTTC. Translated, it reads CASSLEGQASSGYTF.